One and the same sample provided the 13 T cell receptor beta chains below, sequenced in a study of Graves' ophthalmopathy and Graves' hyperthyroidism. Researchers took RNA transcripts and amplified TCR beta CDR3 regions from them. First-round RT-PCR with HTBI primers preceded a second-round multiplex PCR. TCRdb fed the multiplex PCR reads into MiXCR, producing one record per CDR3 protein. The table includes approximately 160,000 distinct CDR3 sequences, less than 45% detected once. The source material was peripheral blood. The source of these receptors is a woman between 35 and 50 years old with Graves' ophthalmopathy.

The chain employs TRBV7-2 and TRBJ2-7; D not certain. Trimming cost V 3 bases and J 3 bases, with 9 bases left between them. From germline, CDR1 is SGHTA and CDR2 FQGNSA. This CDR3 has 13 amino acids. The CDR3 DNA sequence: TGTGCCAGCAGCTTGCGACTGCACTACGAGCAGTACTTC. This sequence encodes CASSLRLHYEQYF.

This clonotype occurred many times. The chain is built from TRBV12-3 or TRBV12-4 and TRBJ1-5; 7 nucleotides align to TRBD1. CDR3 length equals 16 residues. The V gene end was trimmed by 6 bases and the J gene end by 0 bases; junction bases not matched to a gene: 8. The CDR3 protein is CASSQRQGLSNQPQHF. Here the CDR3 DNA reads TGTGCCAGCAGCCAGCGACAGGGTCTTAGCAATCAGCCCCAGCATTTT.

This clonotype has at least ten counts. The V gene is TRBV2, the J gene TRBJ2-5, with TRBD1 matching over 9 bases. The CDR3 has 15 amino acids. Germline V gene data show CDR1 as SNHLY and CDR2 as FYNNEI. Germline trimming cut 5 bases from V and 1 base from J; bases unmatched to any gene: 5. CDR3 in DNA: TGTGCCAGCAGTTTACAGGGGGCTGCCCAAGAGACCCAGTACTTC. Its translation is CASSLQGAAQETQYF.

This clonotype was counted at least ten times. V and J are TRBV30 and TRBJ1-2, with D uncertain. CDR3 length equals 12 residues. The V end was cut by 3 bases, the J end by 4 bases, with 9 bases between. Germline V gene data show CDR1 as GTSNPN and CDR2 as SVGIG (reference sequence). This CDR3 is CAWSPPTYGYTF. The CDR3 region has the DNA TGTGCCTGGAGCCCGCCCACCTATGGCTACACCTTC.

The genes are TRBV28 and TRBJ1-1; no definite D call. Germline V CDR1 and CDR2: MDHEN, SYDVKM. The V gene lost 5 bases and the J gene lost 6 bases, with 16 bases spanning the gap. This CDR3 contains 14 residues. The CDR3 DNA reads as TGTGCCAGCAGTGAGAGGCGAGCATGGGCTGAAGCTTTCTTT. Protein product: CASSERRAWAEAFF.

This clonotype was counted only a few times. The genes are TRBV10-3 and TRBJ1-5, with D perhaps TRBD1 (6 bases). V was trimmed by 0 bases and J by 3 bases, leaving 9 bases between them. The CDR3 is 15 residues long. Germline-derived CDR1 and CDR2 are ENHRY and SYGVKD. The CDR3 nucleotides read TGTGCCATCAGTGAGTCGGGGGGCCCCAATCAGCCCCAGCATTTT. It translates to CAISESGGPNQPQHF.

This clonotype was seen at least ten times. The gene calls are TRBV6-5 and TRBJ2-7; D perhaps matches TRBD1 (5 bases). There are 11 residues in the CDR3. In germline, CDR1 is MNHEY, CDR2 SVGAGI. The germline V and J ends were trimmed by 6 bases and 7 bases, with 10 bases remaining between them. As DNA, the CDR3 is TGTGCCAGCAGCAGGGCGCGGGAGCAGTACTTC. The encoded protein is CASSRAREQYF.

The V gene is TRBV28, the J gene TRBJ1-2; no reliable D call. The V end lost 8 bases, the J end lost 9 bases, and 19 bases lay between the germline ends. The CDR3 sequence is 13 residues long. CDR1 and CDR2 (germline): MDHEN, SYDVKM. CDR3 sequence reads: CASSPPWKSSYTF. The CDR3 DNA follows: TGTGCCAGCTCACCACCGTGGAAGTCGAGCTACACCTTC.

CDR3 sequence (DNA): TGTGCCAGCAGTTTCTGGGTTGGAGGTAGGACTGAAGCTTTCTTT. Amino acids: CASSFWVGGRTEAFF. V and J are TRBV28 and TRBJ1-1; no definite D call. The V end lost 3 bases, the J end lost 5 bases, and 16 bases lay between the germline ends. Per the germline V gene, CDR1 is MDHEN and CDR2 is SYDVKM. The CDR3 spans 15 residues.

At least ten counts were recorded for this clonotype. CDR3 sequence (DNA): TGTGCCAGCAGGAAGAACACTGAAGCTTTCTTT. As protein: CASRKNTEAFF. The V gene is TRBV12-3 or TRBV12-4, the J gene TRBJ1-1; D remains unclear. V lost 6 bases and J lost 1, with 3 bases in between. The CDR3 covers 11 residues.

At least ten counts were recorded for this clonotype. This chain joins TRBV5-1 and TRBJ2-7; D tentatively fits TRBD1 or TRBD2 (5 bases each). V gave up 1 base and J gave up 7 bases, with 12 bases separating them. Germline CDR1 and CDR2: SGHRS and YFSETQ. The CDR3 covers 13 residues. The CDR3 sequence is CASSLWGLGEQYF. CDR3 nucleotides: TGCGCCAGCAGCTTGTGGGGGTTAGGTGAGCAGTACTTC.

As concerns this clonotype: No conserved phenylalanine or tryptophan ends this CDR3, so it is likely a read error. The chain combines TRBV7-2 with TRBJ2-7; maybe TRBD1 (5 bases). The CDR3 is made up of 13 amino acids. The V gene's germline CDR1 is SGHTA and CDR2 FQGNSA. With 7 bases removed from V and 6 bases from J, the gap between germline ends came to 16 bases. The CDR3 region is CASTAGPLTEQYI. The CDR3, as DNA: TGTGCCAGCACCGCAGGGCCCCTCACCGAGCAGTACATC.

This clonotype appeared many times. The rearrangement links TRBV6-5 to TRBJ1-1; D call uncertain. The germline V gene has CDR1 MNHEY and CDR2 SVGAGI. The V end lost 9 bases, the J end lost 0 bases, and 8 bases lay between the germline ends. The CDR3 extends over 12 amino acids. The CDR3 DNA follows: TGTGCCAGTCGACAAATGAACACTGAAGCTTTCTTT. Translation gives CASRQMNTEAFF.